This T cell receptor beta chain was captured by sequencing in a study of shared clonotypes between healthy human individuals. Each CD8 memory set brought CD45RO+ cells together with CCR7-negative CD45RA+ TemRA cells. In the original analysis: ImmunoSEQ junction-only sequences lacked quality scores, so their filtering differed. The data were produced by immunoSEQ multiplex PCR, yet TCRdb's version contains in-frame clones alone and is incomplete. V, J and clone size are those of that table, while D and trimming were read from the DNA. The sample has about 320,000 clones, roughly 87% seen once. Trimming pared 1 base from V and 0 bases from J, leaving 15 bases between. Germline V gene lookup returns CDR1 MGHRA and CDR2 YSYEKL. This CDR3 is 17 amino acids long.

The receptor was isolated from a man aged 18 to 30 in good health. The specimen was memory CD8+ T cells sorted from blood. Sample subset: CD45RO+ cells pooled with CCR7-negative TemRA cells. The chain recombines TRBV4-1 with TRBJ2-5; D is undetermined. This CDR3 is CASSQANRVLYQETQYF. The CDR3 DNA follows: TGCGCCAGCAGCCAAGCAAACCGGGTCTTGTACCAAGAGACCCAGTACTTC.